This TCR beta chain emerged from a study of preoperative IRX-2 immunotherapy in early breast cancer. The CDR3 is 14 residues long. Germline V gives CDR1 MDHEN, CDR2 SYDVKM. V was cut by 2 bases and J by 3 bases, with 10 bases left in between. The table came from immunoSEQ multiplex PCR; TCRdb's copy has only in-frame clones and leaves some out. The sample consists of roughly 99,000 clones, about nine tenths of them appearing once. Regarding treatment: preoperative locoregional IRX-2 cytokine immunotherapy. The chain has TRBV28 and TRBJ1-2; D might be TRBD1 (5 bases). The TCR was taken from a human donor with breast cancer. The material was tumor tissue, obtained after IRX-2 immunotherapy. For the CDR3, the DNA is TGTGCCAGCAGTTTAAGGGGCGCAGACTATGGCTACACCTTC. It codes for CASSLRGADYGYTF.